The 3 T cell receptor beta chains reported below all come from one sample, sequenced in a study of T cells in Graves' hyperthyroidism and ophthalmopathy. Authors of the study amplified TCR beta CDR3 regions from RNA transcripts. First-round RT-PCR with HTBI primers amplified the TCR CDR3 region. From the multiplex PCR reads, TCRdb called clonotypes with MiXCR, one entry per CDR3 protein. The table records 300,000 to 450,000 distinct CDR3 sequences, 14% of them present only once. The sequenced sample consisted of blood. Receptors were obtained from a woman aged 25 to 45 with Graves' ophthalmopathy.

V is TRBV2 and J is TRBJ2-5; 8 bases match TRBD2. The V gene's germline CDR1 is SNHLY and CDR2 FYNNEI. This CDR3 contains 15 residues. V lost 3 bases to trimming and J lost 1 base; unmatched junction nucleotides: 4. CDR3 region: CASSDGGGPQETQYF. The CDR3 DNA reads as TGTGCCAGCAGTGACGGGGGGGGGCCCCAAGAGACCCAGTACTTC.

This clonotype was picked up a small number of times. In DNA, the CDR3 is TGTGCCAGCAGCTGGGGACAGGGAGGAAACACCATATATTTT. It is translated as CASSWGQGGNTIYF. The chain has TRBV7-9 and TRBJ1-3; 9 positions agree with TRBD1. The CDR3 consists of 14 residues. Trimming removed 4 bases from V and 4 bases from J; junction bases left unmatched: 2. CDR1 and CDR2 from the germline V gene are SEHNR and FQNEAQ (reference sequence).

In its sample, this clonotype was seen a few times. CDR3 protein: CASSFGRRREPQHF. The CDR3 coding sequence is TGTGCCAGCAGCTTTGGCAGGCGGAGGGAGCCCCAGCATTTT. The chain carries TRBV7-3 and TRBJ1-5; D gene uncertain. Germline loops: CDR1 SGHTA, CDR2 FQGTGA. This CDR3 region has 14 residues. Trimming pared 3 bases from V and 8 bases from J, leaving 14 bases between.